Listed here are 3 T cell receptor beta chains from one sample, sequenced in a study of PD-L1 blockade in urothelial cancer. Measured with immunoSEQ multiplex PCR; TCRdb has only the in-frame clones, and not every one. The sample holds around 45,000 clones, about nine tenths seen once. The input for sequencing was PBMCs, taken around atezolizumab (anti-PD-L1) treatment. The receptors originated from a man of 80 years or more with urothelial cancer.

This rearrangement joins TRBV19 to TRBJ1-5, with 7 bases identical to TRBD1. Germline trimming cut 7 bases from V and 1 base from J; bases unmatched to any gene: 7. Germline assignment: CDR1 LNHDA and CDR2 SQIVND (reference sequence). CDR3 length: 15 residues. CDR3 sequence (DNA): TGTGCCAGTACCCAGACAGGGAGGAGCAATCAGCCCCAGCATTTT. Amino acid sequence: CASTQTGRSNQPQHF.

This chain joins TRBV29-1 and TRBJ2-5; 7 nucleotides agree with TRBD1. The V gene end was trimmed by 6 bases and the J gene end by 5 bases; junction bases not matched to a gene: 9. Germline CDR1 reads SQVTM; CDR2 reads ANQGSEA. The CDR3 consists of 13 residues. CDR3 loop: CSVAGQAKETQYF. The CDR3 bases are TGCAGCGTCGCAGGACAGGCTAAGGAGACCCAGTACTTC.

This clone was found a few times. The rearrangement links TRBV5-1 to TRBJ2-1, with 12 bases that match TRBD2. This CDR3 is built from 14 residues. Looked up from germline, CDR1 is SGHRS and CDR2 is YFSETQ. The junction had 4 bases not matched to a gene; V was cut back by 4 bases and J by 8 bases. The DNA of the CDR3 is TGCGCCAGCAGCGAGACTAGCGGGAGTCATGAGCAGTTCTTC. It translates to CASSETSGSHEQFF.